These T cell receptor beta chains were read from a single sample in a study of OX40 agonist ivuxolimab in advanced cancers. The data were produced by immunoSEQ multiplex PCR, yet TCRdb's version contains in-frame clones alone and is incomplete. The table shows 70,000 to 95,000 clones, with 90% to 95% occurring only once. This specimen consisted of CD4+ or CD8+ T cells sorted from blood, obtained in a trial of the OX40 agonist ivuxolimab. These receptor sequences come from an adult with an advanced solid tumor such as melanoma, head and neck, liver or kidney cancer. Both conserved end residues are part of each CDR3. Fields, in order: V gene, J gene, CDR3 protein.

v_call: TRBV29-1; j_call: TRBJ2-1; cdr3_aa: CSVEGGAYYNEQFF
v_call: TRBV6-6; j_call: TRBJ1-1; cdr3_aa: CASSYGDRNTEAFF
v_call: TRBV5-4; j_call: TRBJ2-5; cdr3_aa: CASSLPGQGQETQYF
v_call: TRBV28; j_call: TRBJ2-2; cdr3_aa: CASSSVNRGVNTGELFF
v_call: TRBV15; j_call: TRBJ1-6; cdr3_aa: CATSRVGGSNSPLHF
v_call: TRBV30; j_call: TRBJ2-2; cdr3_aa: CAWSDAPLGGRQVYTGELFF
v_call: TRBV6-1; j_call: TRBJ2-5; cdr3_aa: CASSVIRGEETQYF
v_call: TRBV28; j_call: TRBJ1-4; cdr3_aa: CASTLLPPRGGGEKLFF
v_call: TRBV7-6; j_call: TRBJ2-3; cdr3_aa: CASSLTSGRATDTQYF
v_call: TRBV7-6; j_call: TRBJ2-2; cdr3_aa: CASSYITAGGPNTGELFF
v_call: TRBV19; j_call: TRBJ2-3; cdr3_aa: CASSMVPLAGFTDAQYF
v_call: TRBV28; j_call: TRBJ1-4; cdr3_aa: CASRPPGTADNEKLFF
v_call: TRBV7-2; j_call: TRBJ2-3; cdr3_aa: CASSLNPSDTQYF
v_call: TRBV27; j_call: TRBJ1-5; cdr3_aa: CASSLSFGTGDGNQPQHF
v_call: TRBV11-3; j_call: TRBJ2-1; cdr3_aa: CASSRRTSGRASGEQFF
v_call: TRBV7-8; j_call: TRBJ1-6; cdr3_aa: CASSLELPGYNSPLHF
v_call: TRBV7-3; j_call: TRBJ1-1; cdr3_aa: CASSSQGPTEAFF
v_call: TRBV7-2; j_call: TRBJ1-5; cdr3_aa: CASSFSDQPQHF
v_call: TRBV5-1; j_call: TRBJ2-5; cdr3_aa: CASSLGPAEETQYF
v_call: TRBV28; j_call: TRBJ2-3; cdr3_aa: CASSFLRAGGGREYTDTQYF
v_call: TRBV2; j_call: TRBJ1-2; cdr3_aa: CASSRQSPYGYTF
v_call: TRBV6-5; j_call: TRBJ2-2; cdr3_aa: CASRVTGELFF
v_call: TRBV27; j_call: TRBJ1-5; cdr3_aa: CASSSRTDQDQPQHF
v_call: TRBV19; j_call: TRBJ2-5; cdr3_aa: CASSMGQGVVETQYF
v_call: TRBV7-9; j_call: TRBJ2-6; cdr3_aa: CASSLFFSGANVLTF
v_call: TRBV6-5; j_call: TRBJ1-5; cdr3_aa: CASSLGRYSNQPQHF
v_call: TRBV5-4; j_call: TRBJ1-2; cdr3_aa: CASSLGTDYGYTF
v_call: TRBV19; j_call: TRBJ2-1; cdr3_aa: CASSPRSGLNNEQFF
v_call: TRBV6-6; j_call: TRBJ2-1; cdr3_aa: CASSVPGQNYNEQFF
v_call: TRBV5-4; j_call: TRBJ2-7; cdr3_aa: CASSLADRDHEQYF
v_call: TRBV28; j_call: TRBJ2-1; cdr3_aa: CASSPGLPYNEQFF
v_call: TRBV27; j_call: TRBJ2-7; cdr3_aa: CASSGSGTHSYEQYF
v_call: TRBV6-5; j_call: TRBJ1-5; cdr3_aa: CASSRDRGQPQHF
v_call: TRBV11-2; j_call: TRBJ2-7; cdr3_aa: CASSLLVGGDEQYF
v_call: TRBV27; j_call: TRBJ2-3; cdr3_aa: CASSSRIPTDTQYF
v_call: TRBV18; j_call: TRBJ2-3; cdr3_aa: CASSPPGLSNTDTQYF